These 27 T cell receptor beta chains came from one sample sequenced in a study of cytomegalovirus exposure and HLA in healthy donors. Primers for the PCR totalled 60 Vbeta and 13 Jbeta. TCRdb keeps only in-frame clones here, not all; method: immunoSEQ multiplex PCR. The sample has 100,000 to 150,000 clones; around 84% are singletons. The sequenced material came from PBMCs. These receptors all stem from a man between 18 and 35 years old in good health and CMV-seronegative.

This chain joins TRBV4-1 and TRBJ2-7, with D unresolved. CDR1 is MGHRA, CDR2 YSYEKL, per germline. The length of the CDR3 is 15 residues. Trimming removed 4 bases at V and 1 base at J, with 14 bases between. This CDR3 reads CASSLHSLNSYEQYF. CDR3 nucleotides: TGCGCCAGCAGCCTACACAGCCTTAATTCCTACGAGCAGTACTTC.

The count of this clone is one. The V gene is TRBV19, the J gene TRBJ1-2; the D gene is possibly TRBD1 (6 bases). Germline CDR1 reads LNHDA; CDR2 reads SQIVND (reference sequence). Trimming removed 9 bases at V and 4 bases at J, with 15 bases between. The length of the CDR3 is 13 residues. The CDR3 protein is CASGGGSVYGYTF. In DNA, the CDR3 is TGTGCCAGCGGGGGGGGCAGTGTCTATGGCTACACCTTC.

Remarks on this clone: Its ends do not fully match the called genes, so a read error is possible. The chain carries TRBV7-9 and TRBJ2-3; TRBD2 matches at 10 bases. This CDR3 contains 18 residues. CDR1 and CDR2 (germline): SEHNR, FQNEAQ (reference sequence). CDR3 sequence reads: CSSSLVQRGGYGTDTQYF. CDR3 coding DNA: TGTTCCAGCAGCTTAGTCCAGCGGGGGGGTTATGGCACAGATACGCAGTATTTT.

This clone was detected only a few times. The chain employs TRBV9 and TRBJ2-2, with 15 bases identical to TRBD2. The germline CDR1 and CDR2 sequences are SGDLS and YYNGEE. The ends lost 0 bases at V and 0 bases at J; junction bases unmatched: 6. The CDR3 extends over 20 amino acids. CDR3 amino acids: CASSVAGTSGGLANTGELFF. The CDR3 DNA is TGTGCCAGCAGCGTAGCAGGGACTAGCGGGGGGCTCGCGAACACCGGGGAGCTGTTTTTT.

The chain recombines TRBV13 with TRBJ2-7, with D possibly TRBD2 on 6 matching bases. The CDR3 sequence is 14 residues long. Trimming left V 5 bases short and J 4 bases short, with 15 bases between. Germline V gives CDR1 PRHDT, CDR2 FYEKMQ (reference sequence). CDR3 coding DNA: TGTGCCAGCAGCCCGGGACTTGCGGCGTACGAGCAGTACTTC. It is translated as CASSPGLAAYEQYF.

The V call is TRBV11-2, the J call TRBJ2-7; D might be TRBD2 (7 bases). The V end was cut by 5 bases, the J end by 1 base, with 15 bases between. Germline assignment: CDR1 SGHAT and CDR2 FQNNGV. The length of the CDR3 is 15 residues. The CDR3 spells CASSPGEGRSYEQYF. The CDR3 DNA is TGTGCCAGCAGCCCAGGGGAGGGGAGGTCCTACGAGCAGTACTTC. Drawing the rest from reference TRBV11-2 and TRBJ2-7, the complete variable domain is EAGVAQSPRYKIIEKRQSVAFWCNPISGHATLYWYQQILGQGPKLLIQFQNNGVVDDSQLPKDRFSAERLKGVDSTLKIQPAKLEDSAVYLCASSPGEGRSYEQYFGPGTRLTVT.

The CDR3 loop is CASSQGTSGSVRTQYF. For the CDR3, the DNA is TGTGCCAGCAGCCAAGGAACTAGCGGTTCCGTTCGGACCCAGTACTTC. V usage is TRBV14 and J usage is TRBJ2-5; 8 positions agree with TRBD2. Germline loops: CDR1 SGHDN, CDR2 FVKESK. The CDR3 spans 16 residues. V was clipped by 1 base and J by 7 bases; unmatched bases: 11. The whole variable domain, remainder taken from reference TRBV14 and TRBJ2-5, is EAGVTQFPSHSVIEKGQTVTLRCDPISGHDNLYWYRRVMGKEIKFLLHFVKESKQDESGMPNNRFLAERTGGTYSTLKVQPAELEDSGVYFCASSQGTSGSVRTQYFGPGTRLLVL.

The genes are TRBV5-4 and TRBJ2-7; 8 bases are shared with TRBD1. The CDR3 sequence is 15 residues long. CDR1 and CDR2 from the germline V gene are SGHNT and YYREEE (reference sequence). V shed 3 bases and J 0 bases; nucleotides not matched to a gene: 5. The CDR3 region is CASSSGQGHSYEQYF. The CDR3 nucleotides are TGTGCCAGCAGCTCCGGACAGGGCCACTCCTACGAGCAGTACTTC.

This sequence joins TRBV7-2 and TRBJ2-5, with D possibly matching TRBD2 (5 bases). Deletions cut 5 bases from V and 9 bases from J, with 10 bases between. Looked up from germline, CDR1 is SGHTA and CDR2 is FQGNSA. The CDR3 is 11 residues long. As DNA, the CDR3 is TGTGCCAGCAGCGAAAACGGGGCCCAGTACTTC. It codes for CASSENGAQYF.

The DNA of the CDR3 is TGTGCCAGCAGCTTAGGGACAGGGAGGCAGGCTTTCTTT. Translating gives CASSLGTGRQAFF. J is TRBJ1-1 and V is TRBV7-3; 9 bases map to TRBD1. CDR1 and CDR2 from the germline V gene are SGHTA and FQGTGA. This CDR3 comprises 13 residues. V trimming: 2 bases; J trimming: 11 bases; junction bases outside the gene matches: 6.

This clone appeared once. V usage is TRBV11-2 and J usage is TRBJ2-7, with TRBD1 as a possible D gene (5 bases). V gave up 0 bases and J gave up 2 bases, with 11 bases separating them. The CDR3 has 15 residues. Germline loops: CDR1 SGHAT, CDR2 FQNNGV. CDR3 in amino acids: CASSLERGQTYEQYF. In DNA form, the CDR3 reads TGTGCCAGCAGCTTAGAAAGGGGTCAGACCTACGAGCAGTACTTC.

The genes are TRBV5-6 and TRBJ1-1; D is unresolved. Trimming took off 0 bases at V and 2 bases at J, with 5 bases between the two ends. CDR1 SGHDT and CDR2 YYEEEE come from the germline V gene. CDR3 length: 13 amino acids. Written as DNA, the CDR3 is TGTGCCAGCAGCTTGGGCCTAAACACTGAAGCTTTCTTT. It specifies CASSLGLNTEAFF.

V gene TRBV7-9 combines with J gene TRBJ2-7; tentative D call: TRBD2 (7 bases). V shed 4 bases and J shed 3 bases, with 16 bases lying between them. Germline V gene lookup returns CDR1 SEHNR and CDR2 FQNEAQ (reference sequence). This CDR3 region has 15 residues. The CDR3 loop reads CASSSSRGGDYEQYF. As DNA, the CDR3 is TGTGCCAGCAGCTCCTCTAGGGGGGGGGACTACGAGCAGTACTTC. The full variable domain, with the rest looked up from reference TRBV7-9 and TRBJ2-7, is DTGVSQNPRHKITKRGQNVTFRCDPISEHNRLYWYRQTLGQGPEFLTYFQNEAQLEKSRLLSDRFSAERPKGSFSTLEIQRTEQGDSAMYLCASSSSRGGDYEQYFGPGTRLTVT.

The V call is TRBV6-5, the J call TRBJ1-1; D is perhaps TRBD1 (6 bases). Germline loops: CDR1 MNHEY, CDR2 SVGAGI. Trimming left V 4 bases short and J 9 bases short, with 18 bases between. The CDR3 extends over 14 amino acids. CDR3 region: CASSSLTGLAQAFF. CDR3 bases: TGTGCCAGCAGTTCTCTCACAGGGTTGGCGCAAGCTTTCTTT.

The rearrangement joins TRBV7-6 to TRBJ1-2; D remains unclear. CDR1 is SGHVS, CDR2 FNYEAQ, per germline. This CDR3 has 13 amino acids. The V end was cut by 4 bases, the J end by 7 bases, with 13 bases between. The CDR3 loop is CASSSLTGVGYTF. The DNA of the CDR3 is TGTGCCAGCAGCTCGCTTACGGGAGTTGGCTACACCTTC.

The CDR3 DNA is TGTGCCAGCAGGGGGGACAGCTACTATGGCTACACCTTC. As protein: CASRGDSYYGYTF. J is TRBJ1-2 and V is TRBV2; TRBD1 matches at 7 bases. V trimming: 6 bases; J trimming: 3 bases; junction bases outside the gene matches: 4. The CDR3 runs to 13 residues. The germline V gene has CDR1 SNHLY and CDR2 FYNNEI.

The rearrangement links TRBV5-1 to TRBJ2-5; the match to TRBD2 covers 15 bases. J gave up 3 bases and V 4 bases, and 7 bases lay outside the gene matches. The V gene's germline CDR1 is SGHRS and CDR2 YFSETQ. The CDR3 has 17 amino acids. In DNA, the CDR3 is TGCGCCAGCAGCCCGGGACTAGCGGGGGGTCTCGAAGAGACCCAGTACTTC. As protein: CASSPGLAGGLEETQYF.

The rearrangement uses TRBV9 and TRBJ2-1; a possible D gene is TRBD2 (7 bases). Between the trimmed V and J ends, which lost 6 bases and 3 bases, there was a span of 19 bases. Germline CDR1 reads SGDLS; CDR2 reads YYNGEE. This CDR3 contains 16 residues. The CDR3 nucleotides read TGTGCCAGCAACCCCGTAATAGGGGGGGGCTACAATGAGCAGTTCTTC. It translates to CASNPVIGGGYNEQFF. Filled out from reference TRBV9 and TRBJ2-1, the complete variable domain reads DSGVTQTPKHLITATGQRVTLRCSPRSGDLSVYWYQQSLDQGLQFLIQYYNGEERAKGNILERFSAQQFPDLHSELNLSSLELGDSALYFCASNPVIGGGYNEQFFGPGTRLTVL.

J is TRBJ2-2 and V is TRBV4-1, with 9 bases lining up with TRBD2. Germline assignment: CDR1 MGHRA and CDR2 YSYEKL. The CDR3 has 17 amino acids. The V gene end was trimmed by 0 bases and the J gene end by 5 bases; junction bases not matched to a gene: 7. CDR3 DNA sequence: TGCGCCAGCAGCCAAGATCGGGGTAGCGGGAGAACCGGGGAGCTGTTTTTT. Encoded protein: CASSQDRGSGRTGELFF.

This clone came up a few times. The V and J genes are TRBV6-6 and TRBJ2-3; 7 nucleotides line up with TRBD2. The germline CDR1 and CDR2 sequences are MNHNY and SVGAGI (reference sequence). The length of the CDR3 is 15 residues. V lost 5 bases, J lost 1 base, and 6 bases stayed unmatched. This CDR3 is CASSPSGSRTDTQYF. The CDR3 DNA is TGTGCCAGCAGTCCTAGCGGATCTCGCACAGATACGCAGTATTTT.

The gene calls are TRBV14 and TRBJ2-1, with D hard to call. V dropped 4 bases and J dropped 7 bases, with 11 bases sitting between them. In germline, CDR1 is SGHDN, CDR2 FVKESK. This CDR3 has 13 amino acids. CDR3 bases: TGTGCCAGCAGCCCGAGATTGCTAAATGAGCAGTTCTTC. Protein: CASSPRLLNEQFF.

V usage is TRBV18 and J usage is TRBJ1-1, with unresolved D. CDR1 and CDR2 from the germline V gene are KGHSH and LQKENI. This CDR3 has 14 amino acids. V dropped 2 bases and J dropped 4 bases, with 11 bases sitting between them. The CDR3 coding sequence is TGTGCCAGCTCACCAGGGCCTGACGCCACTGAAGCTTTCTTT. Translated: CASSPGPDATEAFF.

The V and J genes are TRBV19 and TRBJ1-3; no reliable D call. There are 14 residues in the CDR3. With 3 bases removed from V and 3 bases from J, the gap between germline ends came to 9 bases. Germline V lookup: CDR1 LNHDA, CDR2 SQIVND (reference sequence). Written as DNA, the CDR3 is TGTGCCAGTAGTATGTCTGGCATTGGAAACACCATATATTTT. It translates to CASSMSGIGNTIYF. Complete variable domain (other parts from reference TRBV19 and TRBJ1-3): DGGITQSPKYLFRKEGQNVTLSCEQNLNHDAMYWYRQDPGQGLRLIYYSQIVNDFQKGDIAEGYSVSREKKESFPLTVTSAQKNPTAFYLCASSMSGIGNTIYFGEGSWLTVV.

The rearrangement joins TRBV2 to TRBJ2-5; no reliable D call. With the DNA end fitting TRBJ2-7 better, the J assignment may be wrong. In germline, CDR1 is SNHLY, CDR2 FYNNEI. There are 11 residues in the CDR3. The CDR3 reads CASSGVYEQYF. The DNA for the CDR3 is TGTGCCAGCAGTGGTGTTTACGAGCAGTACTTC.

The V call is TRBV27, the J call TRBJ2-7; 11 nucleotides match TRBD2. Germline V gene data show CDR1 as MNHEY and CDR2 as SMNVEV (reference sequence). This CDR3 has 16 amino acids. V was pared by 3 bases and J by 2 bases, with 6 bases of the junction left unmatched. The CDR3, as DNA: TGTGCCAGCAGTTTCCTAGCGGGGGGCTTGACCTACGAGCAGTACTTC. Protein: CASSFLAGGLTYEQYF.

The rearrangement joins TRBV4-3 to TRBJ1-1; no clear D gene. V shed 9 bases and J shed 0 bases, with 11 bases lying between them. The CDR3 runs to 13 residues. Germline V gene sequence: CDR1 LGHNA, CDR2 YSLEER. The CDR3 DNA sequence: TGCGCCAGTCGCCAGGCCTTGAACACTGAAGCTTTCTTT. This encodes CASRQALNTEAFF.

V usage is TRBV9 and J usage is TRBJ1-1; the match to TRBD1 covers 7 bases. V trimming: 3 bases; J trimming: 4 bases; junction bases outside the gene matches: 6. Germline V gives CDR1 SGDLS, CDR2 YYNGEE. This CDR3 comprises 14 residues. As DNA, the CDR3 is TGTGCCAGCAGCGATGGGAACAGGGGCACTGAAGCTTTCTTT. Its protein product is CASSDGNRGTEAFF.